This is a list of T cell receptor beta chains from one sample in a study of human T cells and chemical hapten exposure. MiXCR was run by TCRdb on the RACE reads, yielding one entry per CDR3 protein. Here the sample spans about 380,000 distinct CDR3 sequences, roughly 4.8% being singletons. Sequencing used whole blood, obtained in connection with sensitization to the hapten diphenylcyclopropenone (DPC). These receptors were obtained from a woman between 50 and 59 years old with alopecia areata. Some clones in this sample may be carry-over from other donors' samples. CDR3s include the opening cysteine and the closing phenylalanine or tryptophan. D genes are given only for firm matches. Part of the rows lack a size; the others show once, few, many or a class for expanded clones.

size,length,J,V,D,DNA,CDR3
NA,17,TRBJ2-3,TRBV28,TRBD2,TGTGCCAGCAGTTTATCCCCCAGCGGGAGGGGTGCAGATACGCAGTATTTT,CASSLSPSGRGADTQYF
NA,14,TRBJ2-1,TRBV7-2,TRBD2,TGTGCCAGCAGCCTACGGACTAGTAGCTATGAGCAGTTCTTC,CASSLRTSSYEQFF
many,16,TRBJ1-1,TRBV7-2,TRBD1,TGTGCCAGCAGCCCAGCCGGGACAGGGAGGGTCACTGAAGCTTTCTTT,CASSPAGTGRVTEAFF
many,15,TRBJ2-3,TRBV7-9,NA,TGTGCCAGCAGCTTAGGCAGGGGATTTTCAGATACGCAGTATTTT,CASSLGRGFSDTQYF
NA,13,TRBJ2-1,TRBV20-1,NA,TGCAGTGCTAGAGGGGGACTTTACAATGAGCAGTTCTTC,CSARGGLYNEQFF
many,14,TRBJ2-5,TRBV27,TRBD1,TGTGCCAGCAGTCGTGTACAGGGGGGAGAGACCCAGTACTTC,CASSRVQGGETQYF
many,14,TRBJ1-4,TRBV20-1,NA,TGCAGTGCTAGATCGGGGCCTATCTCGGAAAAACTGTTTTTT,CSARSGPISEKLFF
many,12,TRBJ1-4,TRBV2,NA,TGTGCCAGCCTGGAGGAGGGAAGGGAACTGTTTTTT,CASLEEGRELFF
many,15,TRBJ2-5,TRBV6-2/TRBV6-3,TRBD1,TGTGCCAGCAGCCCCGGGACAGCCTCGGGATGGACCCAGTACTTC,CASSPGTASGWTQYF
NA,14,TRBJ2-5,TRBV5-1,NA,TGCGCCAGCAGCTTGGTCAGGGTTGAAGAGACCCAGTACTTC,CASSLVRVEETQYF
few,14,TRBJ2-1,TRBV20-1,TRBD2,TGCAGTGCTAGCGGGGGGGCAGGTGGTTATGAGCAGTTCTTC,CSASGGAGGYEQFF
many,16,TRBJ1-1,TRBV12-5,NA,TGTGCTAGTGGTTTGGGGACGAGGGGTTTCAACACTGAAGCTTTCTTT,CASGLGTRGFNTEAFF
NA,16,TRBJ2-2,TRBV12-5,TRBD2,TGTGCTAGTGGTTCCCTAAGGACTAGTGGTCCCGGGGAGCTGTTTTTT,CASGSLRTSGPGELFF
NA,16,TRBJ2-5,TRBV6-1,TRBD2,TGTGCCAGCAGTGAAAACGCTAGCGGGGCTAAAGAGACCCAGTACTTC,CASSENASGAKETQYF
few,13,TRBJ2-7,TRBV6-6,TRBD1,TGTGCCAGCAGTTACTTTCCAGGGGGCGAGCAGTACTTC,CASSYFPGGEQYF
NA,15,TRBJ2-7,TRBV1,NA,TGCACCAGCAGCCAACCCCCCCGAGGGTCCCGAGCAAAATACTTC,CTSSQPPRGSRAKYF
many,14,TRBJ2-3,TRBV29-1,TRBD1,TGCAGCGTCGGGACAGGGATTTCGGCAGATACGCAGTATTTT,CSVGTGISADTQYF
NA,13,TRBJ1-2,TRBV6-5,TRBD1,TGTGCCAGCAGTTACGGGACAGGGGGAGGCTACACCTTC,CASSYGTGGGYTF
few,16,TRBJ2-1,TRBV3-1,TRBD2,TGTGCCAGCAACCTCCTAGCGGGAGGGCCGAAGGATGAGCAGTTCTTC,CASNLLAGGPKDEQFF
NA,16,TRBJ2-1,TRBV4-3,TRBD1,TGCGCCAGCAGCCGGGACAGCCTTGGGCCCTACAATGAGCAGTTCTTC,CASSRDSLGPYNEQFF
few,16,TRBJ2-3,TRBV20-1,TRBD2,TGCAGTGCACCCGGACTAGCGGGAGGTCGAGGAGATACGCAGTATTTT,CSAPGLAGGRGDTQYF
NA,14,TRBJ2-7,TRBV30,TRBD1,TGTGCCTGGAGCCTGGGACAGGGCCCCTACGAGCAGTACTTC,CAWSLGQGPYEQYF
NA,14,TRBJ1-1,TRBV9,NA,TGTGCCAGCAGCGCCTCCCATCCGAAATCTGAAGCTTTCTTT,CASSASHPKSEAFF
many,14,TRBJ2-4,TRBV27,NA,TGTGCCAGCAGTCCCGACCAAGAAGTTGGCACTCAGTACTTC,CASSPDQEVGTQYF
few,14,TRBJ2-1,TRBV27,NA,TGTGCCAGCAGTTCTTCTAGCGCCTACAATGAGCAGTTCTTC,CASSSSSAYNEQFF
NA,15,TRBJ1-6,TRBV30,TRBD1,TGTGCCTGGAAGGAGGCAGGGGGCGTGAATTCACCCCTCCACTTT,CAWKEAGGVNSPLHF
many,11,TRBJ2-5,TRBV29-1,NA,TGCAGCGTCCTCTACCAAGAGACCCAGTACTTC,CSVLYQETQYF
many,17,TRBJ2-6,TRBV6-5,NA,TGTGCCAGCAGTTACGGGGCCAGTATCTCTGGGGCCAACGTCCTGACTTTC,CASSYGASISGANVLTF
many,13,TRBJ2-5,TRBV20-1,TRBD2,TGCAGTGCTAGCCTAGCGGGAGTAGAGACCCAGTACTTC,CSASLAGVETQYF
few,15,TRBJ2-3,TRBV20-1,NA,TGCAGTGCTAGGTCTTCTAGCGTGAGCACAGATACGCAGTATTTT,CSARSSSVSTDTQYF
many,15,TRBJ2-7,TRBV12-3/TRBV12-4,TRBD2,TGTGCCAGCAGTTATCGCGGGAGAAGGGAAGACGAGCAGTACTTC,CASSYRGRREDEQYF
few,12,TRBJ1-1,TRBV29-1,NA,TGCAGCGTTGCGCTCCTGAACACTGAAGCTTTCTTT,CSVALLNTEAFF
NA,15,TRBJ1-4,TRBV9,TRBD1,TGTGCCAGCAGCGCAGGGACAGGGAGTAATGAAAAACTGTTTTTT,CASSAGTGSNEKLFF
many,14,TRBJ1-5,TRBV6-5,TRBD1,TGTGCCAGCGGCCCGACAGGGATGAACCAGCCCCAGCATTTT,CASGPTGMNQPQHF
many,17,TRBJ2-5,TRBV5-8,TRBD2,TGTGCCAGCAGCTTGGGAGAGCGGGAGGACTTTAGAGAGACCCAGTACTTC,CASSLGEREDFRETQYF
few,15,TRBJ2-5,TRBV6-6,NA,TGTGCCAGCAGGGATACAGGGGGGGATCAAGAGACCCAGTACTTC,CASRDTGGDQETQYF
many,14,TRBJ1-4,TRBV20-1,NA,TGCAGTGCTAGTATCCGACAGGCAAATGAAAAACTGTTTTTT,CSASIRQANEKLFF
many,12,TRBJ1-1,TRBV28,NA,TGTGCCAGCAGACTACCGAACACTGAAGCTTTCTTT,CASRLPNTEAFF